The entry below gives a single TCR beta chain sequence along with its context. Its matching antigen is unknown. The record originates from a study of graft-versus-host responses after intestinal transplantation. In the study overall: Every one of the recipients received anti-thymocyte globulin induction and afterwards took tacrolimus and steroids for 3 to 4 years. Study results and limitations: GvH clones turned up in recipient marrow; some had shown up first in ileum or blood. In patients with graft-donor T cell macrochimerism, allograft graft-versus-host to host-versus-graft clonal ratios were high.

The repertoire was sequenced with immunoSEQ multiplex PCR; TCRdb's copy has only in-frame clones and lacks some. The sample shows 130,000 or so clones, roughly nine tenths of them seen only once. From germline, CDR1 is SGHRS and CDR2 YFSETQ. V dropped 0 bases and J dropped 0 bases, with 13 bases sitting between them. The CDR3 covers 16 residues. The rearrangement links TRBV5-1 to TRBJ2-7, with a weak D call TRBD2 (6 bases). This receptor was identified in a human donor who received an intestinal transplant. Sequencing was performed on unstimulated CD4+ T cells sorted from spleen or lymph node cells, taken before intestinal transplant. The CDR3, as DNA: TGCGCCAGCAGCTTGGCCGGCGGGGACCGCTCCTACGAGCAGTACTTC. It translates to CASSLAGGDRSYEQYF.